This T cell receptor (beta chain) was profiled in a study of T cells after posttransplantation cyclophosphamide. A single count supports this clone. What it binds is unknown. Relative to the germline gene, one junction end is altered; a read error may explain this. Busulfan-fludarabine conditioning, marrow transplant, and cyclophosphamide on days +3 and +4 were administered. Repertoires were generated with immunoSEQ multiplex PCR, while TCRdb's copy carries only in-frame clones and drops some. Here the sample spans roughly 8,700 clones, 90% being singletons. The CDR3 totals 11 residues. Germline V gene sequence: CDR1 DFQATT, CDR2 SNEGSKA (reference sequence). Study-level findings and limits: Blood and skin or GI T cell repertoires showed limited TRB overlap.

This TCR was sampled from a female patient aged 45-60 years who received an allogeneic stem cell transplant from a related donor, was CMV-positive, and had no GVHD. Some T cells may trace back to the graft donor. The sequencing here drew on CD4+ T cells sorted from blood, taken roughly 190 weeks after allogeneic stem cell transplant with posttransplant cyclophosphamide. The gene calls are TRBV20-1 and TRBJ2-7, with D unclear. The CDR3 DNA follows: TGCAGTGCTAGAAGCCGACTTTCGACCCACTTC. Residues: CSARSRLSTHF.